Presented here are 23 T cell receptor beta chains from one specimen sequenced in a study of cytomegalovirus exposure and HLA in healthy donors. Vbeta (60) and Jbeta (13) primers were used in the PCR. Produced via immunoSEQ multiplex PCR; TCRdb's table is partial and in-frame only. The data hold 160,000 or so clones, with nearly 80% observed a single time. What was sequenced was PBMCs. These receptors all stem from a woman aged 40 to 55 in good health and CMV-seronegative.

The chain has TRBV7-3 and TRBJ2-1, with D possibly being TRBD2 (6 bases). From germline, CDR1 is SGHTA and CDR2 FQGTGA. Trimming pared 2 bases from V and 4 bases from J, leaving 6 bases between. The CDR3 sequence is 13 residues long. The CDR3 DNA follows: TGTGCCAGCAGCTTAGGGACTTACAATGAGCAGTTCTTC. As protein: CASSLGTYNEQFF.

The rearrangement uses TRBV19 and TRBJ2-2; D is undetermined. CDR1 is LNHDA, CDR2 SQIVND, per germline (reference sequence). CDR3 length equals 13 residues. With 6 bases removed from V and 1 base from J, the gap between germline ends came to 6 bases. In nucleotides, the CDR3 is TGTGCCAGTAGGGGCCAGAACACCGGGGAGCTGTTTTTT. Protein: CASRGQNTGELFF.

The chain is built from TRBV9 and TRBJ2-2; TRBD2 is a possible D gene (6 bases). Germline CDR1 SGDLS, CDR2 YYNGEE. V was trimmed by 4 bases and J by 0 bases, leaving 10 bases between them. This CDR3 comprises 15 residues. The CDR3: CASSLRGTNTGELFF. Here the CDR3 DNA reads TGTGCCAGCAGCTTACGGGGGACGAACACCGGGGAGCTGTTTTTT.

J is TRBJ2-7 and V is TRBV2; 8 bases map to TRBD1. Germline V gene data show CDR1 as SNHLY and CDR2 as FYNNEI. Trimming cost V 5 bases and J 2 bases; bases outside gene matches: 11. CDR3 length: 16 residues. The CDR3 protein is CASSFTGTGTTYEQYF. CDR3 DNA: TGTGCCAGCAGTTTTACCGGGACAGGCACAACCTACGAGCAGTACTTC.

The chain has TRBV28 and TRBJ2-1; possible D gene TRBD2, 6 bases. Germline CDR1 reads MDHEN; CDR2 reads SYDVKM. CDR3 length: 18 residues. Trimming shortened V by 5 bases and J by 3 bases, and 23 bases separated the two germline ends. The CDR3 spells CASSRVHLRGSRYNEQFF. CDR3 sequence (DNA): TGTGCCAGCAGTCGAGTCCACCTTCGGGGGAGCCGCTACAATGAGCAGTTCTTC. Combining the CDR3 with reference TRBV28 and TRBJ2-1 gives the whole variable domain DVKVTQSSRYLVKRTGEKVFLECVQDMDHENMFWYRQDPGLGLRLIYFSYDVKMKEKGDIPEGYSVSREKKERFSLILESASTNQTSMYLCASSRVHLRGSRYNEQFFGPGTRLTVL.

This clone was detected once. V is TRBV9 and J is TRBJ1-2; 7 bases are a match to TRBD1. V lost 3 bases to trimming and J lost 5 bases; unmatched junction nucleotides: 10. The CDR3 sequence is 15 residues long. The germline CDR1 and CDR2 sequences are SGDLS and YYNGEE. The CDR3 here is CASSARTGDRYGYTF. The CDR3, as DNA: TGTGCCAGCAGCGCCCGGACAGGCGATAGGTATGGCTACACCTTC.

This sequence joins TRBV28 and TRBJ1-2, with D perhaps matching TRBD1 (5 bases). Trimming left V 7 bases short and J 2 bases short, with 17 bases between. The CDR3 runs 15 residues. Germline-derived CDR1 and CDR2 are MDHEN and SYDVKM. The CDR3 DNA sequence: TGTGCCAGCACCCAAAGGGGAGGGGCCAACTATGGCTACACCTTC. It translates to CASTQRGGANYGYTF.

This clone was seen once. The CDR3 bases are TGTGCCAGTAGTATTGGGACAGAAAACTATGGCTACACCTTC. This translates into CASSIGTENYGYTF. The chain joins TRBV19 to TRBJ1-2; TRBD1 aligns across 7 bases. The CDR3 contains 14 residues. The ends lost 3 bases at V and 2 bases at J; junction bases unmatched: 3. Germline lookup yields CDR1 LNHDA and CDR2 SQIVND (reference sequence). Looking up the rest from reference TRBV19 and TRBJ1-2 gives the full variable domain: DGGITQSPKYLFRKEGQNVTLSCEQNLNHDAMYWYRQDPGQGLRLIYYSQIVNDFQKGDIAEGYSVSREKKESFPLTVTSAQKNPTAFYLCASSIGTENYGYTFGSGTRLTVV.

The rearrangement links TRBV4-1 to TRBJ2-5, with a tentative D call TRBD1 (6 bases). CDR1 MGHRA and CDR2 YSYEKL come from the germline V gene. The CDR3 has 17 residues. The V end lost 5 bases, the J end lost 3 bases, and 22 bases lay between the germline ends. DNA for the CDR3: TGCGCCAGCAGCGCACCGGGACAACTAACAAACAAAGAGACCCAGTACTTC. This sequence encodes CASSAPGQLTNKETQYF.

This chain joins TRBV27 and TRBJ1-2, with D tentatively TRBD1 (5 bases). The ends were cut back, 0 bases at V and 11 bases at J, with 16 bases in the middle. The germline V gene has CDR1 MNHEY and CDR2 SMNVEV (reference sequence). This CDR3 contains 14 residues. CDR3 sequence (DNA): TGTGCCAGCAGTTTATCGGCCAGGGTGCTGGGGTACACCTTC. This encodes CASSLSARVLGYTF.

This chain joins TRBV4-1 and TRBJ1-6, with 9 bases matching TRBD1. The CDR3 extends over 18 amino acids. Germline CDR1 and CDR2: MGHRA and YSYEKL. V was clipped by 4 bases and J by 0 bases; unmatched bases: 7. The CDR3 region has the DNA TGCGCCAGCAGCCGCGGGACAGGGCTAATCTCCTATAATTCACCCCTCCACTTT. Translation: CASSRGTGLISYNSPLHF.

The chain has TRBV4-1 and TRBJ1-2, with 7 positions matching TRBD1. The CDR3 consists of 19 residues. Germline CDR1 reads MGHRA; CDR2 reads YSYEKL. After removal of 4 bases from V and 0 bases from J, the junction contained 17 bases not matched to a gene. As DNA, the CDR3 is TGCGCCAGCAGCCGAGGCAGACCGGGACAGAAACCTTCTAACTATGGCTACACCTTC. Translation: CASSRGRPGQKPSNYGYTF.

The chain links TRBV7-2 to TRBJ1-1, with D perhaps matching TRBD1 (5 bases). Germline loops: CDR1 SGHTA, CDR2 FQGNSA. This CDR3 has 15 residues. Trimming removed 2 bases from V and 5 bases from J, with 15 bases in between. CDR3 in DNA: TGTGCCAGCAGCTTATTAGGGCAGGGAAAGACTGAAGCTTTCTTT. Encoded protein: CASSLLGQGKTEAFF.

J is TRBJ2-1 and V is TRBV6-6, with a tentative D call TRBD1 (6 bases). V lost 4 bases and J 4 bases, leaving 11 bases between the germline ends. The length of the CDR3 is 14 residues. Germline CDR1 MNHNY, CDR2 SVGAGI (reference sequence). The CDR3 nucleotides read TGTGCCAGCAGTTTACAGGGTGCGTACAATGAGCAGTTCTTC. This codes for CASSLQGAYNEQFF.

The V call is TRBV28, the J call TRBJ1-1; possibly TRBD1 for D (6 bases). Per the germline V gene, CDR1 is MDHEN and CDR2 is SYDVKM. The V end lost 5 bases, the J end lost 0 bases, and 13 bases lay between the germline ends. This CDR3 spans 15 amino acids. The CDR3 here is CASSRGQRVNTEAFF. The CDR3 DNA is TGTGCCAGCAGTAGAGGACAGCGCGTGAACACTGAAGCTTTCTTT.

V gene TRBV11-2 combines with J gene TRBJ2-1; 8 bases are shared with TRBD1. J gave up 10 bases and V 4 bases, and 15 bases lay outside the gene matches. Germline CDR1 is SGHAT and CDR2 is FQNNGV. CDR3 length: 16 amino acids. The CDR3 coding sequence is TGTGCCAGCAGCTCCCTAATTCGAAACCGGGACAGGGAGCAGTTCTTC. It encodes CASSSLIRNRDREQFF. Full variable domain (remainder filled in from reference TRBV11-2 and TRBJ2-1): EAGVAQSPRYKIIEKRQSVAFWCNPISGHATLYWYQQILGQGPKLLIQFQNNGVVDDSQLPKDRFSAERLKGVDSTLKIQPAKLEDSAVYLCASSSLIRNRDREQFFGPGTRLTVL.

V gene TRBV5-1 combines with J gene TRBJ2-5, with 8 bases identical to TRBD1. Germline V gives CDR1 SGHRS, CDR2 YFSETQ. CDR3 size: 14 residues. J gave up 3 bases and V 2 bases, and 3 bases lay outside the gene matches. CDR3 region: CASSFQGAKETQYF. CDR3 DNA: TGCGCCAGCAGCTTTCAGGGGGCAAAAGAGACCCAGTACTTC.

This chain uses TRBV5-1 with TRBJ1-2; unclear D gene. Trimming cost V 0 bases and J 4 bases, with 7 bases left between them. Germline assignment: CDR1 SGHRS and CDR2 YFSETQ. This CDR3 comprises 13 residues. CDR3 residues: CASSLDRSYGYTF. In DNA, the CDR3 is TGCGCCAGCAGCTTGGACCGGAGCTATGGCTACACCTTC. Full variable domain (rest looked up from reference TRBV5-1 and TRBJ1-2): KAGVTQTPRYLIKTRGQQVTLSCSPISGHRSVSWYQQTPGQGLQFLFEYFSETQRNKGNFPGRFSGRQFSNSRSEMNVSTLELGDSALYLCASSLDRSYGYTFGSGTRLTVV.

A remark on this clone: Additional DNA sequences in this sample encode the identical CDR3. The chain recombines TRBV5-1 with TRBJ2-5; maybe TRBD2 (6 bases). Between the trimmed V and J ends, which lost 0 bases and 1 base, there was a span of 7 bases. The germline V gene encodes CDR1 SGHRS and CDR2 YFSETQ. The CDR3 loop spans 14 amino acids. The CDR3 DNA reads as TGCGCCAGCAGCTTGGGGGGGGTCCAAGAGACCCAGTACTTC. This encodes CASSLGGVQETQYF.

This chain links TRBV11-2 with TRBJ2-3, with TRBD1 identical over 7 bases. Germline CDR1 is SGHAT and CDR2 is FQNNGV. The CDR3 is made up of 15 amino acids. J gave up 2 bases and V 5 bases, and 7 bases lay outside the gene matches. CDR3 DNA: TGTGCCAGCAGCATAGGGGGCGTCGACACAGATACGCAGTATTTT. Translated, it gives CASSIGGVDTDTQYF.

The chain uses TRBV7-2 and TRBJ1-2, with 7 bases fitting TRBD1. Germline lookup yields CDR1 SGHTA and CDR2 FQGNSA. The CDR3 loop spans 18 amino acids. V shed 5 bases, J shed 2 bases, and the junction held 17 bases outside the gene matches. Here the CDR3 DNA reads TGTGCCAGCAGCCCAAGGGGGCGGAATCCCCCTATGAACTATGGCTACACCTTC. It specifies CASSPRGRNPPMNYGYTF.

The V call is TRBV5-1, the J call TRBJ2-3, with 14 bases aligning to TRBD2. The V gene end was trimmed by 4 bases and the J gene end by 8 bases; junction bases not matched to a gene: 6. CDR1 is SGHRS, CDR2 YFSETQ, per germline. The CDR3 contains 15 residues. CDR3 DNA: TGCGCCAGCAGCCCCGGGACTAGCGGGGGAGGTACGCAGTATTTT. Its translation is CASSPGTSGGGTQYF. Variable domain in full (rest from reference TRBV5-1 and TRBJ2-3): KAGVTQTPRYLIKTRGQQVTLSCSPISGHRSVSWYQQTPGQGLQFLFEYFSETQRNKGNFPGRFSGRQFSNSRSEMNVSTLELGDSALYLCASSPGTSGGGTQYFGPGTRLTVL.

The gene calls are TRBV2 and TRBJ2-5, with D possibly matching TRBD2 (5 bases). The CDR3 is 13 residues long. V was pared by 6 bases and J by 1 base, with 9 bases between. The germline gives CDR1 SNHLY, CDR2 FYNNEI. CDR3 region: CASRAGVQETQYF. DNA of the CDR3: TGTGCCAGCAGGGCCGGGGTCCAAGAGACCCAGTACTTC.